The rows below give T cell receptor beta chains drawn from one sample of a study of T cell changes during pregnancy in multiple sclerosis. Data came from immunoSEQ multiplex PCR; TCRdb stores just in-frame clones and leaves some out. This sample yields tens of thousands of clones, of which around 96% are seen a single time; roughly 2.4% belongs to the top ten. The sample was CD8+ T cells from peripheral blood mononuclear cells, taken after pregnancy. The receptors originated from a female donor with multiple sclerosis, enrolled in a pregnancy study. Both conserved end residues are part of each CDR3. The order of the fields is J gene, clone size, V gene, D gene, CDR3 protein, CDR3 DNA. The D gene is left open where the match is weak. Rows give clone size only sometimes, using once, few, many, or a class for an expanded clone.

J gene: TRBJ2-5; clone size: NA; V gene: TRBV4-2; D gene: NA; CDR3 protein: CASSHRLVEETQYF; CDR3 DNA: TGTGCCAGCAGCCACAGACTAGTAGAAGAGACCCAGTACTTC
J gene: TRBJ2-5; clone size: NA; V gene: TRBV6-5; D gene: TRBD2; CDR3 protein: CASGLAGGETQYF; CDR3 DNA: TGTGCCAGCGGATTGGCGGGAGGGGAGACCCAGTACTTC
J gene: TRBJ2-7; clone size: NA; V gene: TRBV5-6; D gene: NA; CDR3 protein: CASSPSGLAHEQYF; CDR3 DNA: TGTGCCAGCAGCCCGAGCGGGCTTGCCCACGAGCAGTACTTC
J gene: TRBJ2-2; clone size: NA; V gene: TRBV7-9; D gene: NA; CDR3 protein: CASMSRGNTGELFF; CDR3 DNA: TGTGCCAGCATGTCACGGGGGAACACCGGGGAGCTGTTTTTT
J gene: TRBJ2-3; clone size: NA; V gene: TRBV6-4; D gene: NA; CDR3 protein: CASSDSGSTDTQYF; CDR3 DNA: TGTGCCAGCAGTGACAGCGGGAGCACAGATACGCAGTATTTT
J gene: TRBJ2-3; clone size: NA; V gene: TRBV4-3; D gene: NA; CDR3 protein: CASSQGSGVSDTQYF; CDR3 DNA: TGCGCCAGCAGCCAAGGGTCCGGGGTATCAGATACGCAGTATTTT
J gene: TRBJ2-1; clone size: NA; V gene: TRBV19; D gene: TRBD1; CDR3 protein: CASSIKDRGHNEQFF; CDR3 DNA: TGTGCCAGTAGTATAAAGGACAGGGGACACAATGAGCAGTTCTTC
J gene: TRBJ2-7; clone size: NA; V gene: TRBV19; D gene: TRBD2; CDR3 protein: CASSIGLAGGHTYEQYF; CDR3 DNA: TGTGCCAGTAGTATCGGTCTAGCGGGAGGGCACACCTACGAGCAGTACTTC
J gene: TRBJ2-7; clone size: NA; V gene: TRBV5-6; D gene: TRBD1; CDR3 protein: CASSFPGQGAHEQYF; CDR3 DNA: TGTGCCAGCAGCTTTCCGGGACAGGGGGCTCACGAGCAGTACTTC
J gene: TRBJ2-3; clone size: NA; V gene: TRBV28; D gene: NA; CDR3 protein: CASSPPTSTQYF; CDR3 DNA: TGTGCCAGCAGTCCTCCCACAAGTACGCAGTATTTT
J gene: TRBJ2-1; clone size: NA; V gene: TRBV7-9; D gene: TRBD2; CDR3 protein: CASSLSGGAGGPYNEQFF; CDR3 DNA: TGTGCCAGCAGCTTAAGCGGGGGGGCGGGAGGGCCCTACAATGAGCAGTTCTTC
J gene: TRBJ1-2; clone size: NA; V gene: TRBV9; D gene: NA; CDR3 protein: CASSLPGELPGGVTF; CDR3 DNA: TGTGCCAGCAGCTTACCCGGGGAACTCCCTGGCGGCGTGACCTTC
J gene: TRBJ1-5; clone size: NA; V gene: TRBV4-2; D gene: TRBD1; CDR3 protein: CASSLTGDQPQHF; CDR3 DNA: TGTGCCAGCAGCCTAACAGGGGATCAGCCCCAGCATTTT
J gene: TRBJ1-4; clone size: NA; V gene: TRBV5-5; D gene: TRBD1; CDR3 protein: CASSLEPGQNNEKLFF; CDR3 DNA: TGTGCCAGCAGCTTGGAGCCGGGACAGAACAATGAAAAACTGTTTTTT
J gene: TRBJ1-2; clone size: NA; V gene: TRBV9; D gene: NA; CDR3 protein: CASSVDPTNYGYTF; CDR3 DNA: TGTGCCAGCAGCGTAGATCCCACTAACTATGGCTACACCTTC
J gene: TRBJ2-1; clone size: NA; V gene: TRBV4-1; D gene: NA; CDR3 protein: CASSQSGSAFF; CDR3 DNA: TGCGCCAGCAGCCAGAGCGGGTCCGCGTTCTTC
J gene: TRBJ1-4; clone size: NA; V gene: TRBV5-8; D gene: NA; CDR3 protein: CASSLEGHDNEKLFF; CDR3 DNA: TGTGCCAGCAGCTTGGAGGGACACGATAATGAAAAACTGTTTTTT
J gene: TRBJ2-1; clone size: once; V gene: TRBV7-9; D gene: NA; CDR3 protein: CASSLDSDEQFF; CDR3 DNA: TGTGCCAGCAGCTTAGACTCGGATGAGCAGTTCTTC
J gene: TRBJ1-1; clone size: few; V gene: TRBV29-1; D gene: NA; CDR3 protein: CSARRLNTEAFF; CDR3 DNA: TGCAGCGCTAGACGGTTGAACACTGAAGCTTTCTTT
J gene: TRBJ2-3; clone size: NA; V gene: TRBV9; D gene: TRBD2; CDR3 protein: CASSVGGRAITDTQYF; CDR3 DNA: TGTGCCAGCAGCGTTGGCGGGAGGGCCATAACAGATACGCAGTATTTT
J gene: TRBJ1-3; clone size: NA; V gene: TRBV19; D gene: TRBD1; CDR3 protein: CASSPTGAGNTIYF; CDR3 DNA: TGTGCCAGTAGCCCAACAGGGGCTGGAAACACCATATATTTT
J gene: TRBJ2-7; clone size: NA; V gene: TRBV7-2; D gene: TRBD1; CDR3 protein: CASSLVQGAGEQYF; CDR3 DNA: TGTGCCAGCAGCTTAGTACAGGGGGCAGGGGAGCAGTACTTC
J gene: TRBJ1-2; clone size: NA; V gene: TRBV19; D gene: TRBD1; CDR3 protein: CASLPLPTGGDGYTF; CDR3 DNA: TGTGCCAGTTTGCCCCTCCCCACAGGGGGCGATGGCTACACCTTC
J gene: TRBJ2-7; clone size: NA; V gene: TRBV27; D gene: NA; CDR3 protein: CASSLLGGADSYEQYF; CDR3 DNA: TGTGCCAGCAGTTTATTAGGAGGCGCGGACTCCTACGAGCAGTACTTC